The 14 T cell receptor beta chains below come from one sample, sequenced in a study of blood T cell repertoires in COVID-19. Measured with immunoSEQ multiplex PCR; TCRdb has only the in-frame clones, and not every one. Counted here are under 200,000 clones, over 75% occurring once; the ten biggest clones make up approximately 9.9%. Sequencing was performed on PBMCs or T cells enriched from blood (not recorded which). The receptors were gathered from a man aged 50 to 59 who had recovered from COVID-19.

This rearrangement joins TRBV4-1 to TRBJ1-3; a weak D match, TRBD1 (6 bases). The CDR3 consists of 18 residues. Trimming left V 4 bases short and J 0 bases short, with 19 bases between. The germline CDR1 and CDR2 sequences are MGHRA and YSYEKL. The CDR3 region is CASSPSGSTGFSGNTIYF. The CDR3 coding sequence is TGCGCCAGCAGCCCATCCGGGTCGACAGGTTTCTCTGGAAACACCATATATTTT.

The chain carries TRBV12-3 or TRBV12-4 and TRBJ1-2, with a weak D call TRBD1 (6 bases). V lost 2 bases, J lost 7 bases, and 8 bases lay in between. The CDR3 spans 12 residues. The CDR3 DNA reads TGTGCCAGCAGTTTAACCAGGGGTGGCTACACCTTC. Translating gives CASSLTRGGYTF.

This clone appeared a few times. The chain employs TRBV7-9 and TRBJ1-1; a weak D match, TRBD1 (5 bases). Trimming removed 5 bases from V and 11 bases from J, with 18 bases in between. The CDR3 contains 13 residues. In germline, CDR1 is SEHNR, CDR2 FQNEAQ (reference sequence). CDR3: CASSLLFGGDAFF. The CDR3 bases are TGTGCCAGCAGCCTCCTCTTTGGGGGGGACGCTTTCTTT.

The V gene is TRBV18, the J gene TRBJ2-7; TRBD1 might be the D (6 bases). Germline CDR1 is KGHSH and CDR2 is LQKENI. V gave up 2 bases and J gave up 6 bases, with 14 bases separating them. This CDR3 is 14 amino acids long. The CDR3 region is CASSPYEQGSEQYF. The CDR3 DNA reads TGTGCCAGCTCACCATACGAACAGGGTAGCGAGCAGTACTTC.

The chain couples TRBV18 to TRBJ2-4; TRBD1 aligns across 9 bases. This CDR3 comprises 14 residues. The V segment lost 3 bases and the J segment 4 bases; nucleotides outside the gene matches: 1. Germline V gene data show CDR1 as KGHSH and CDR2 as LQKENI. CDR3 sequence reads: CASSPGTGKNIQYF. Here the CDR3 DNA reads TGTGCCAGCTCACCGGGGACAGGGAAAAACATTCAGTACTTC.

V usage is TRBV7-9 and J usage is TRBJ2-2; a possible D gene is TRBD1 (5 bases). Trimming took 7 bases from V and 0 from J, leaving 9 bases between them. The length of the CDR3 is 14 residues. Germline V gene sequence: CDR1 SEHNR, CDR2 FQNEAQ (reference sequence). This chain's CDR3 is CASNKGANTGELFF. In DNA, the CDR3 is TGTGCCAGCAATAAAGGGGCGAACACCGGGGAGCTGTTTTTT.

The chain recombines TRBV28 with TRBJ1-1; D not certain. Trimming pared 8 bases from V and 3 bases from J, leaving 10 bases between. CDR1 is MDHEN, CDR2 SYDVKM, per germline. This CDR3 comprises 12 residues. The CDR3 loop is CASLVGDTEAFF. The CDR3 DNA sequence: TGTGCCAGCTTGGTCGGGGACACTGAAGCTTTCTTT.

J is TRBJ1-2 and V is TRBV28; 8 bases fit TRBD1. Germline CDR1 reads MDHEN; CDR2 reads SYDVKM. V shed 3 bases and J 7 bases; nucleotides not matched to a gene: 7. The CDR3 runs to 14 residues. The CDR3 loop is CASSFTGGLGGYTF. DNA of the CDR3: TGTGCCAGCAGTTTTACAGGGGGGTTAGGTGGCTACACCTTC.

This chain uses TRBV10-1 with TRBJ2-2; 8 positions match TRBD2. There are 15 residues in the CDR3. Trimming removed 4 bases from V and 0 bases from J; junction bases left unmatched: 1. The germline CDR1 and CDR2 sequences are WNHNN and SYGVQD (reference sequence). CDR3 sequence (DNA): TGCGCCAGCAGTGCGACTAGCGCGAACACCGGGGAGCTGTTTTTT. Translating it yields CASSATSANTGELFF.

This clone has only one observation. The chain recombines TRBV5-1 with TRBJ2-3; 8 nucleotides line up with TRBD2. The CDR3 spans 16 residues. CDR1 SGHRS and CDR2 YFSETQ come from the germline V gene. V was pared by 5 bases and J by 1 base, with 9 bases of the junction left unmatched. CDR3 sequence: CASSPTTSGGTDTQYF. The CDR3 DNA is TGCGCCAGCAGTCCCACCACTAGCGGCGGCACAGATACGCAGTATTTT.

The chain couples TRBV19 to TRBJ2-1; D not resolved. The CDR3 sequence is 15 residues long. Trimming pared 0 bases from V and 13 bases from J, leaving 19 bases between. Germline V gene lookup returns CDR1 LNHDA and CDR2 SQIVND (reference sequence). CDR3 DNA: TGTGCCAGTAGTATAGACCCCCTAAGAGGAGTTGTTCAGTTCTTC. Translated: CASSIDPLRGVVQFF.

The CDR3 bases are TGTGCCAGCTCAGCCCTAGCGGGAGCGAACACCGGGGAGCTGTTTTTT. It translates to CASSALAGANTGELFF. This chain uses TRBV18 with TRBJ2-2; 10 bases fit TRBD2. Trimming cost V 5 bases and J 0 bases; bases outside gene matches: 3. Germline CDR1 is KGHSH and CDR2 is LQKENI. The CDR3 consists of 16 residues.

This chain connects TRBV19 to TRBJ2-1; 7 bases fit TRBD1. The CDR3 runs to 15 residues. Germline CDR1 is LNHDA and CDR2 is SQIVND (reference sequence). V gave up 5 bases and J gave up 1 base; unmatched junction bases: 5. Here the CDR3 DNA reads TGTGCCAGTAGTCCCAGACAGGGATCCTACAATGAGCAGTTCTTC. Amino acid sequence: CASSPRQGSYNEQFF.

The rearrangement joins TRBV19 to TRBJ1-2; no firm D call. V lost 11 bases, J lost 4 bases, and 8 bases lay in between. The germline V gene encodes CDR1 LNHDA and CDR2 SQIVND (reference sequence). The CDR3 sequence is 10 residues long. The CDR3 region has the DNA TGTGCCGCGGGAACCTATGGCTACACCTTC. Encoded protein: CAAGTYGYTF.